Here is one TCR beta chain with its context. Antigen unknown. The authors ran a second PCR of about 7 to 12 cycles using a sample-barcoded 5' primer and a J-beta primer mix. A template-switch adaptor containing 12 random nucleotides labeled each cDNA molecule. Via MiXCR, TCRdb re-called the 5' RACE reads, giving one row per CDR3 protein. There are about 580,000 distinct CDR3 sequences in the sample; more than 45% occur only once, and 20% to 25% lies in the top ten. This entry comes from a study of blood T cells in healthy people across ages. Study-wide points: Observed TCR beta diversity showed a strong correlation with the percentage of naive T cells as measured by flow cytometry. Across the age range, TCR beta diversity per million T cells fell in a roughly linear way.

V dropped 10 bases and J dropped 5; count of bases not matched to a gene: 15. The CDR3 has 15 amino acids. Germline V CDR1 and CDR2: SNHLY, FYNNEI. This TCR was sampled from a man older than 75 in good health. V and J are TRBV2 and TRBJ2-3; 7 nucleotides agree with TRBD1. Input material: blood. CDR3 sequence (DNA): TGTGCCACCACAGTCACAGGGGCCTCGGGAGATACGCAGTATTTT. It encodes CATTVTGASGDTQYF.